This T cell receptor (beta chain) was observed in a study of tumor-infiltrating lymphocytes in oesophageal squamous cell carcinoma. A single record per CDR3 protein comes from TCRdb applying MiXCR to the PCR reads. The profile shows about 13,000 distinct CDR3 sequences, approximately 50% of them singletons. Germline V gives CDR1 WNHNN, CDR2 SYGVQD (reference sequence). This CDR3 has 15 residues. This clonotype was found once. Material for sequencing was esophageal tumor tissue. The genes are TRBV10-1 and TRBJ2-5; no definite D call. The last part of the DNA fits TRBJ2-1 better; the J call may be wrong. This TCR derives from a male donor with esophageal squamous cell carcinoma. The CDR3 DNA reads TGCGCCAGCAGTGAGGACCGGGCCGGCTACAATGAGCAGTTCTTC. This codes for CASSEDRAGYNEQFF.